This TCR beta chain was profiled in a study of T-cell memory formation after mild COVID-19. About this clonotype itself: What it binds is not known.

CDR3 length: 15 residues. Germline V lookup: CDR1 DFQATT, CDR2 SNEGSKA (reference sequence). The J segment lost 5 bases and the V segment lost 1 base, leaving 4 bases of the junction unmatched. Study-level results: Pre-infection memory already had some responding clones, implying cross-reactive memory joined.

TCRdb called the 5' RACE reads again in MiXCR, with one record for every CDR3 protein. Counted here are about 350,000 distinct CDR3 sequences, roughly 15% occurring once; the ten biggest clones make up roughly 20%. Sequenced input: PBMCs or a T cell subset sorted from them (not recorded which). This chain joins TRBV20-1 and TRBJ2-5, with 13 bases that match TRBD2. This receptor was obtained from a man younger than 35 who had mild COVID-19 (a few samples of this study predate the infection). Cell type and time point are not known. CDR3 amino acids: CSARGTSGGGETQYF. CDR3 bases: TGCAGTGCTAGAGGGACTAGCGGGGGAGGGGAGACCCAGTACTTC.